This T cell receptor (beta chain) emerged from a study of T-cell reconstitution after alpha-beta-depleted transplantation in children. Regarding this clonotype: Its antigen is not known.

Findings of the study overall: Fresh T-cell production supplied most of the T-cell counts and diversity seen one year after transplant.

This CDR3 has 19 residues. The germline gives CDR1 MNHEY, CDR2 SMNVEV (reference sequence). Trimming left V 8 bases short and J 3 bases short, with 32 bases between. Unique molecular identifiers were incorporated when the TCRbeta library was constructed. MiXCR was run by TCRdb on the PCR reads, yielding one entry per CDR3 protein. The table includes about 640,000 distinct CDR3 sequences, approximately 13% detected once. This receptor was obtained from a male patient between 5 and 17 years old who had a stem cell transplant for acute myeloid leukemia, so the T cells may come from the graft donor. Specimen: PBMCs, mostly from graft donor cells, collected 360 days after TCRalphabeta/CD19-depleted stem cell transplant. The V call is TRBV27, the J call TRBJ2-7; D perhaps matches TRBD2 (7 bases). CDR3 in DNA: TGTGCCAGCGCCGGGGGCCACGGGAGGCATGGTTATAAGGGCTACGAGCAGTACTTC. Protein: CASAGGHGRHGYKGYEQYF.